This T cell receptor beta chain was documented in a study of shared clonotypes between healthy human individuals. Study outcomes and limitations: A few donors shared approximately 5% of their naive CD4 clonotypes. On the whole, naive subsets had larger estimated richness than memory subsets had.

Over several immunoSEQ plates, each subset's genomic DNA was distributed in even portions. TCRdb's table, derived via immunoSEQ multiplex PCR, lists solely in-frame clones and lacks some. Among about 1.4 million clones listed, roughly 95% were seen once. The CDR3 contains 16 residues. CDR1 is MDHEN, CDR2 SYDVKM, per germline. The junction had 13 bases not matched to a gene; V was cut back by 7 bases and J by 6 bases. In the CD4+ fraction, cells were divided into CD45RA+ naive and CD45RA-negative memory subsets. In regard to this clone: Its antigen is not known.

Sequencing used naive CD4+ T cells sorted from blood. As to subset: CD45RA+ positively selected. This sequence was found in a man aged 25-45 years in good health. This chain links TRBV28 with TRBJ2-7; 12 bases fit TRBD1. CDR3 residues: CASNVDRDRGRGEQYF. As DNA, the CDR3 is TGTGCCAGCAACGTAGACCGGGACAGGGGGCGAGGCGAGCAGTACTTC.